This T cell receptor (beta chain) came from a study of blood T cell repertoires in COVID-19. The wider study: PBMCs, B-cell-depleted T cells, or T cells provided the cDNA or gDNA that made up the material.

Measured with immunoSEQ multiplex PCR; TCRdb has only the in-frame clones, and not every one. The sample lists about 98,000 clones, roughly 90% occurring once. Patients from Seattle were sampled longitudinally, starting during active infection. The TCR was taken from a woman in her forties or fifties with COVID-19, enrolled during active disease. Sequencing was carried out using peripheral blood.

In DNA, the CDR3 is TGTGCCAGCAGCCAAGATGTCAGTCCCGAGACCCAGTACTTC. Translating gives CASSQDVSPETQYF. The chain recombines TRBV14 with TRBJ2-5; D not resolved. The germline V gene has CDR1 SGHDN and CDR2 FVKESK. V lost 0 bases to trimming and J lost 5 bases, with 10 bases between them. This CDR3 comprises 14 residues.